This TCR beta chain appears in the sequencing data of a study of blood T cell repertoires in COVID-19. Study overall: The origin of the acute and convalescent COVID-19 samples was the United States, Italy and Spain. Sources were T cells, B-cell-depleted T cells, or PBMCs; the material itself was cDNA or gDNA.

Study processing details: Amplified reference gene primers provided the basis for estimating nucleated cell counts. Measured with immunoSEQ multiplex PCR; TCRdb has only the in-frame clones, and not every one. V and J calls and clone size are given by that table; D and trimming were obtained from the DNA. The sample carries around 68,000 clones, about 81% recorded once. V trimming: 5 bases; J trimming: 4 bases; junction bases outside the gene matches: 5. This CDR3 has 14 amino acids. Per the germline V gene, CDR1 is MNHEY and CDR2 is SVGAGI. The specimen sequenced was peripheral blood. The rearrangement uses TRBV6-5 and TRBJ2-1, with 7 bases matching TRBD2. This clonotype was obtained from a human donor in a cohort sampled during active COVID-19. The CDR3 sequence: CASSRRESYNEQFF. The CDR3 DNA follows: TGTGCCAGCAGTAGGCGGGAGTCATACAATGAGCAGTTCTTC.